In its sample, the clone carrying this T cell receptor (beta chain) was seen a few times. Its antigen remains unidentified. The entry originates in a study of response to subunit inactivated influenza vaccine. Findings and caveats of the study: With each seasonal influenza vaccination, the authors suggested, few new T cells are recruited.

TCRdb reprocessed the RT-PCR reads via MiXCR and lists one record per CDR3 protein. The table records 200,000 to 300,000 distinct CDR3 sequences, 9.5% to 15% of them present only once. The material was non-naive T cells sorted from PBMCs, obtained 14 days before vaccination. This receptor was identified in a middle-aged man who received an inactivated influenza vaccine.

The CDR3 coding sequence is TGTGCCAGCTCACCGACCGGGACAGGTTTGGTTGAAGCTTTCTTT. Amino acids: CASSPTGTGLVEAFF. The chain joins TRBV18 to TRBJ1-1; 8 nucleotides match TRBD1. CDR3 size: 15 residues. The germline gives CDR1 KGHSH, CDR2 LQKENI. Losses at the gene ends were 3 bases for V and 7 bases for J; bases not matched to a gene: 10.